In this sample, the clone carrying this TCR beta chain turned up a few times. Its specificity is unknown. Via the markers CD45RO/CCR7/CD25/CD127/CD95/CD27, stem cell-like memory, regulatory, central memory and naive CD4+ cells were sorted. Germline V gene data show CDR1 as SEHNR and CDR2 as FQNEAQ (reference sequence). This CDR3 is built from 15 residues. V was clipped by 5 bases and J by 8 bases; unmatched bases: 12. The data were taken from a study of beta chain features in type 1 diabetes. The study's findings and limits: In comparison with healthy donors, patients had naive, central memory and Treg TCRB repertoires that appeared more similar. Moderately but significantly shorter TCRB CDR3s were found in Type 1 diabetes patients in all four CD4+ subsets. Equally in patients and controls, PCR might preferentially amplify shorter templates.

Isolated RNA was reverse transcribed in full, so expressed TCRB transcripts were sequenced. Libraries were prepared by immunoSEQ multiplex PCR; TCRdb keeps only in-frame clonotypes and omits some of them. Found here are hundreds of thousands of clones, 15% to 20% of them singletons; the top ten hold about 0.02%. This TCR derives from a young woman in good health. This chain links TRBV7-9 with TRBJ2-4; 7 bases match TRBD2. The sample comprised naive CD4+ T cells from blood. The CDR3 bases are TGTGCCAGCAGCCCCGCGGGGGTTCCTTCTGACATTCAGTACTTC. Protein product: CASSPAGVPSDIQYF.